These 13 T cell receptor beta chains were sequenced from one sample in a study of blood T cell repertoires in COVID-19. Data came from immunoSEQ multiplex PCR; TCRdb stores just in-frame clones and leaves some out. The sample lists some 330,000 clones; 85% to 90% were seen once. The sequenced sample was peripheral blood. The source is a woman aged 45-60 years with active or convalescent COVID-19.

Only one count was recorded for this clone. V usage is TRBV2 and J usage is TRBJ2-5; possibly TRBD1 for D (6 bases). V lost 4 bases and J lost 5, with 20 bases in between. Germline lookup yields CDR1 SNHLY and CDR2 FYNNEI. The CDR3 runs to 16 residues. This CDR3 reads CASSGGAKQGGETQYF. In DNA, the CDR3 is TGTGCCAGCAGTGGTGGGGCTAAACAGGGTGGGGAGACCCAGTACTTC.

The chain uses TRBV30 and TRBJ1-2; D remains ambiguous. The CDR3 covers 12 residues. Per the germline V gene, CDR1 is GTSNPN and CDR2 is SVGIG (reference sequence). V lost 2 bases, J lost 8 bases, and 12 bases lay in between. The chain's CDR3 is CAWSPGRAGYTF. In DNA form, the CDR3 reads TGTGCCTGGAGTCCCGGCAGAGCGGGCTACACCTTC.

The genes are TRBV6-6 and TRBJ2-2, with 8 nucleotides matching TRBD2. Germline V gives CDR1 MNHNY, CDR2 SVGAGI (reference sequence). Losses at the gene ends were 5 bases for V and 0 bases for J; bases not matched to a gene: 5. The CDR3 consists of 16 residues. The CDR3 region has the DNA TGTGCCAGCAGTAAAGGTAGCGGGGCGAACACCGGGGAGCTGTTTTTT. As protein: CASSKGSGANTGELFF.

The chain links TRBV19 to TRBJ1-1, with 7 bases matching TRBD1. Trimming cost V 5 bases and J 5 bases; bases outside gene matches: 8. CDR1 is LNHDA, CDR2 SQIVND, per germline (reference sequence). The CDR3 spans 14 residues. The CDR3 loop reads CASSPRDSPTEAFF. The CDR3 DNA reads TGTGCCAGTAGTCCCAGGGACAGCCCGACTGAAGCTTTCTTT.

This chain joins TRBV5-1 and TRBJ2-5; 10 nucleotides match TRBD2. V gave up 2 bases and J gave up 5 bases; unmatched junction bases: 9. The CDR3 is made up of 16 amino acids. Germline V CDR1 and CDR2: SGHRS, YFSETQ. CDR3 sequence (DNA): TGCGCCAGCAGCTTACCAAGCGGGAGGGCGGAGGAGACCCAGTACTTC. Residues: CASSLPSGRAEETQYF.

This chain connects TRBV6-1 to TRBJ2-7, with D perhaps matching TRBD1 (6 bases). The CDR3 length is 15 residues. The V end was cut by 7 bases, the J end by 1 base, with 17 bases between. The germline V gene has CDR1 MNHNS and CDR2 SASEGT. CDR3 coding DNA: TGTGCCAGCATTACAGGGTCCGCCCTTTCCTACGAGCAGTACTTC. Translated: CASITGSALSYEQYF.

The V and J genes are TRBV6-5 and TRBJ1-6; the D is unclear. Germline CDR1 and CDR2: MNHEY and SVGAGI. Trimming cost V 6 bases and J 7 bases, with 10 bases left between them. The CDR3 runs 13 residues. Here the CDR3 DNA reads TGTGCCAGCAGAGCCGGGATAAATTCACCCCTCCACTTT. This sequence encodes CASRAGINSPLHF.

J is TRBJ2-3 and V is TRBV7-9; TRBD2 aligns across 11 bases. J lost 4 bases, V lost 5 bases, and 5 bases had no gene match. Germline assignment: CDR1 SEHNR and CDR2 FQNEAQ (reference sequence). This CDR3 has 15 amino acids. In DNA, the CDR3 is TGTGCCAGCAGCGGGACTAGCGGCGGGGCAGATACGCAGTATTTT. Its protein is CASSGTSGGADTQYF.

The rearrangement links TRBV6-1 to TRBJ2-7; the D is unclear. CDR3 length: 16 amino acids. Trimming pared 3 bases from V and 1 base from J, leaving 16 bases between. Germline V gene data show CDR1 as MNHNS and CDR2 as SASEGT. As DNA, the CDR3 is TGTGCCAGCAGTGATCGGGTCGTGGAGTTATCCTACGAGCAGTACTTC. It yields the protein CASSDRVVELSYEQYF.

This sequence joins TRBV9 and TRBJ1-2; unclear D gene. From germline, CDR1 is SGDLS and CDR2 YYNGEE. Trimming shortened V by 0 bases and J by 3 bases, and 6 bases separated the two germline ends. The CDR3 sequence is 13 residues long. For the CDR3, the DNA is TGTGCCAGCAGCGTAGTGGACTACTATGGCTACACCTTC. Amino acids: CASSVVDYYGYTF.

The J gene is TRBJ1-1, the V gene TRBV5-6; TRBD1 agrees at 10 bases. The V segment lost 0 bases and the J segment 1 base; nucleotides outside the gene matches: 3. Germline lookup yields CDR1 SGHDT and CDR2 YYEEEE. The CDR3 totals 16 residues. The CDR3 reads CASSLGQGAWNTEAFF. The CDR3 DNA sequence: TGTGCCAGCAGCTTGGGACAGGGGGCCTGGAACACTGAAGCTTTCTTT.

This chain connects TRBV28 to TRBJ2-1; possibly TRBD2 for D (6 bases). V shed 7 bases and J shed 7 bases, with 11 bases lying between them. The CDR3 extends over 12 amino acids. Per germline, CDR1 MDHEN and CDR2 SYDVKM. CDR3 nucleotides: TGTGCCAGCACGGGACTCCAGAATGAGCAGTTCTTC. Translation gives CASTGLQNEQFF. Together with reference TRBV28 and TRBJ2-1, the CDR3 gives the full variable domain: DVKVTQSSRYLVKRTGEKVFLECVQDMDHENMFWYRQDPGLGLRLIYFSYDVKMKEKGDIPEGYSVSREKKERFSLILESASTNQTSMYLCASTGLQNEQFFGPGTRLTVL.

This sequence joins TRBV5-1 and TRBJ1-2; D is ambiguous. V was clipped by 0 bases and J by 7 bases, with 13 bases between them. Germline V gene data show CDR1 as SGHRS and CDR2 as YFSETQ. The length of the CDR3 is 14 residues. CDR3 DNA: TGCGCCAGCAGCTTGGGGCCCCCTGATGGTGGCTACACCTTC. This sequence encodes CASSLGPPDGGYTF.